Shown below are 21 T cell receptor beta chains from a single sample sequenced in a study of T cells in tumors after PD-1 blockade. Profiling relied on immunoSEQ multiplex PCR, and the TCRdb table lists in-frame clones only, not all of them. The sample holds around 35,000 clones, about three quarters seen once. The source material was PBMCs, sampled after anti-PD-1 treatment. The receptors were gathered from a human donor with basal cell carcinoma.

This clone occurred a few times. In nucleotides, the CDR3 is TGTGCCTGGAGAAGACAGGGCTCCTATGGCTACACCTTC. It is translated as CAWRRQGSYGYTF. The rearrangement joins TRBV30 to TRBJ1-2, with 7 positions matching TRBD1. The CDR3 is made up of 13 amino acids. Germline-derived CDR1 and CDR2 are GTSNPN and SVGIG (reference sequence). The V segment lost 3 bases and the J segment 4 bases; nucleotides outside the gene matches: 5.

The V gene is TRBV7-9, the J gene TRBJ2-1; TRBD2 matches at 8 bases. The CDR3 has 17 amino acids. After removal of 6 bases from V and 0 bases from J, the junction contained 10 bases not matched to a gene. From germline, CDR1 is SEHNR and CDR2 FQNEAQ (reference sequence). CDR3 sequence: CASRTLSGVNSYNEQFF. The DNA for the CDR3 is TGTGCCAGCAGGACCCTTAGCGGGGTTAACTCCTACAATGAGCAGTTCTTC. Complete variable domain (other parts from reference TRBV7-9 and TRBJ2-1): DTGVSQNPRHKITKRGQNVTFRCDPISEHNRLYWYRQTLGQGPEFLTYFQNEAQLEKSRLLSDRFSAERPKGSFSTLEIQRTEQGDSAMYLCASRTLSGVNSYNEQFFGPGTRLTVL.

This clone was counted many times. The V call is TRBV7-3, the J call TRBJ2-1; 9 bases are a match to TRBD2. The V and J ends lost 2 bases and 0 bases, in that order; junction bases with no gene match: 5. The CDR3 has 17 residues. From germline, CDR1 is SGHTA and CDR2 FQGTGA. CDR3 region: CASSLYAGGSSYNEQFF. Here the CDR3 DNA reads TGTGCCAGCAGCTTATACGCGGGAGGGTCCTCCTACAATGAGCAGTTCTTC.

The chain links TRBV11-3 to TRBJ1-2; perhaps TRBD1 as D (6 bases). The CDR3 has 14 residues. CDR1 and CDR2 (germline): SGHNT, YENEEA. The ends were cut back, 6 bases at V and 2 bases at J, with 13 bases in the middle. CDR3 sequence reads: CASSPRGGNYGYTF. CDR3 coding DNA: TGTGCCAGCAGTCCTAGAGGGGGGAACTATGGCTACACCTTC. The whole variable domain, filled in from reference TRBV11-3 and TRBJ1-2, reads EAGVVQSPRYKIIEKKQPVAFWCNPISGHNTLYWYLQNLGQGPELLIRYENEEAVDDSQLPKDRFSAERLKGVDSTLKIQPAELGDSAVYLCASSPRGGNYGYTFGSGTRLTVV.

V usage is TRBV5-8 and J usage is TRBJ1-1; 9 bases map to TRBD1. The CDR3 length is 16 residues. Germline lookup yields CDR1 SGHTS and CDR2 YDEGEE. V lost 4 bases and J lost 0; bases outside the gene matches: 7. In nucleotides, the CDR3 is TGTGCCAGCAGCGCTTTACAGGGGGCGATGAACACTGAAGCTTTCTTT. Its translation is CASSALQGAMNTEAFF.

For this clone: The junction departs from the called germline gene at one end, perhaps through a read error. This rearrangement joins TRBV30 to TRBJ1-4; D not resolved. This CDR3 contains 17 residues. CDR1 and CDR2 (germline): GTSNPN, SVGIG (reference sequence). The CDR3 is CAWSVQRWSPWSGKTVF. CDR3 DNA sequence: TGTGCCTGGAGTGTACAGAGGTGGAGCCCCTGGTCAGGAAAAACTGTTTTT.

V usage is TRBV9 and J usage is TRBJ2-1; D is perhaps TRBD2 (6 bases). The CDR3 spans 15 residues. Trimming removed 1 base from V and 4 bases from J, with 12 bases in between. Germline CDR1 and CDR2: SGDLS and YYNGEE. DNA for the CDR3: TGTGCCAGCAGCGTACTAGCGACAGAATACAATGAGCAGTTCTTC. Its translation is CASSVLATEYNEQFF. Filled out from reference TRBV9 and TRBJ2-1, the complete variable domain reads DSGVTQTPKHLITATGQRVTLRCSPRSGDLSVYWYQQSLDQGLQFLIQYYNGEERAKGNILERFSAQQFPDLHSELNLSSLELGDSALYFCASSVLATEYNEQFFGPGTRLTVL.

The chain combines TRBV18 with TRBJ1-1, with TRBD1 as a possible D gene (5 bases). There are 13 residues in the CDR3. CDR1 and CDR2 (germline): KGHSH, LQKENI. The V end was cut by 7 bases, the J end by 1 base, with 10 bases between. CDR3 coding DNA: TGTGCCAGCTACGAGGGGCCGAACACTGAAGCTTTCTTT. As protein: CASYEGPNTEAFF.

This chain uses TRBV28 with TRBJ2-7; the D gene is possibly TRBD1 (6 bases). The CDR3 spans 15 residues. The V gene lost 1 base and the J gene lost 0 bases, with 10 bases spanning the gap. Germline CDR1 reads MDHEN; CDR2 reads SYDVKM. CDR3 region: CASSLFVRGSYEQYF. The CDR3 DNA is TGTGCCAGCAGTTTATTTGTCAGGGGCTCCTACGAGCAGTACTTC. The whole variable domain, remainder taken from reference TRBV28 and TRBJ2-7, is DVKVTQSSRYLVKRTGEKVFLECVQDMDHENMFWYRQDPGLGLRLIYFSYDVKMKEKGDIPEGYSVSREKKERFSLILESASTNQTSMYLCASSLFVRGSYEQYFGPGTRLTVT.

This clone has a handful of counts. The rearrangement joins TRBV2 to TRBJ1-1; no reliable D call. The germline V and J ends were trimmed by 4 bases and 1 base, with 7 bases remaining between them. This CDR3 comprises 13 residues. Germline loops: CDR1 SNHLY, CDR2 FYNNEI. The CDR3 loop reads CASSGRANTEAFF. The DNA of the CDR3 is TGTGCCAGCAGTGGACGAGCGAACACTGAAGCTTTCTTT.

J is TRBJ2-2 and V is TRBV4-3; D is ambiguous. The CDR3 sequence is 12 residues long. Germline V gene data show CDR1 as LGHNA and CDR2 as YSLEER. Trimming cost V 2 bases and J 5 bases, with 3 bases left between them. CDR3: CASSQRTGELFF. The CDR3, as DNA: TGCGCCAGCAGCCAACGAACCGGGGAGCTGTTTTTT.

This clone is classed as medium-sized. The CDR3 DNA sequence: TGTGCCAGCAGCGTAACCGGGACTAGCTCCTACAATGAGCAGTTCTTC. Its translation is CASSVTGTSSYNEQFF. The genes are TRBV9 and TRBJ2-1; 8 bases are shared with TRBD2. The CDR3 contains 16 residues. With V trimmed by 1 base and J by 0 bases, 3 bases remained unmatched. Germline CDR1 SGDLS, CDR2 YYNGEE.

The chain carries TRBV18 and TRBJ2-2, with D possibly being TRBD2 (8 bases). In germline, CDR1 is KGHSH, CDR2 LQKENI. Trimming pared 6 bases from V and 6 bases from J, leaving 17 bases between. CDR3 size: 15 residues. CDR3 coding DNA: TGTGCCAGCTCCCGACGGGAGGGGGCTGCCGGGGAGCTGTTTTTT. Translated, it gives CASSRREGAAGELFF.

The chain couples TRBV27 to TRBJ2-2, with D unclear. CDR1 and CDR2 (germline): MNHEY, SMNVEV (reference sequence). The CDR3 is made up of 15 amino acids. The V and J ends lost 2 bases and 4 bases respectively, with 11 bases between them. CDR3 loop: CASSLVPRSTGELFF. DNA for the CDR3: TGTGCCAGCAGTTTAGTACCCAGAAGCACCGGGGAGCTGTTTTTT.

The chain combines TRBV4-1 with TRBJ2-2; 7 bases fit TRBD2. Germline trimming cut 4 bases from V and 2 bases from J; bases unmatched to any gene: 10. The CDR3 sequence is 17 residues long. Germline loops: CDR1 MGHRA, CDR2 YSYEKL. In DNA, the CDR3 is TGCGCCAGCAGCCCTTTGGACTTGGGACTAAACACCGGGGAGCTGTTTTTT. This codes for CASSPLDLGLNTGELFF.

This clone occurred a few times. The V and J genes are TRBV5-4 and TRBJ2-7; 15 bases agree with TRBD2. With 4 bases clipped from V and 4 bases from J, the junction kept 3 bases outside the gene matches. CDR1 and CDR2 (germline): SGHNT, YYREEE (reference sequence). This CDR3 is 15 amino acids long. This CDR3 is CASSPGTSGGYEQYF. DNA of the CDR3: TGTGCCAGCAGCCCAGGGACTAGCGGGGGGTACGAGCAGTACTTC. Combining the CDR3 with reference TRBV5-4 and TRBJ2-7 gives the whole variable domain ETGVTQSPTHLIKTRGQQVTLRCSSQSGHNTVSWYQQALGQGPQFIFQYYREEENGRGNFPPRFSGLQFPNYSSELNVNALELDDSALYLCASSPGTSGGYEQYFGPGTRLTVT.

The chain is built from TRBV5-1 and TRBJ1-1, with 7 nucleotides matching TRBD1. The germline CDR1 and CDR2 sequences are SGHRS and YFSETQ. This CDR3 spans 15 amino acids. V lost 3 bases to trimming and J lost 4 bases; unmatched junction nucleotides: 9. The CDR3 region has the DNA TGCGCCAGCAGCTCCACGACAGGGTTCGGCACTGAAGCTTTCTTT. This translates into CASSSTTGFGTEAFF.

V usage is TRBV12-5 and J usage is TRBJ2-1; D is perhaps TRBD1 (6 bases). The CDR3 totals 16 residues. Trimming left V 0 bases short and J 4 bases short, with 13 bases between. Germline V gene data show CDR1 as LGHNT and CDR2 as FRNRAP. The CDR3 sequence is CASGLVRVRGYNEQFF. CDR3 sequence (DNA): TGTGCTAGTGGTTTGGTAAGGGTCAGGGGATACAATGAGCAGTTCTTC.

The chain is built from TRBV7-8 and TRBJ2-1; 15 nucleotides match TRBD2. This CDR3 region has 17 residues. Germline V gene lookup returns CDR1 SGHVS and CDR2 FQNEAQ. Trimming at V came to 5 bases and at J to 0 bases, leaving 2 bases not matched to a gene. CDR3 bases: TGTGCCAGCAGCCAGGGACTAGCGGGAGGCTCCTACAATGAGCAGTTCTTC. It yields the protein CASSQGLAGGSYNEQFF.

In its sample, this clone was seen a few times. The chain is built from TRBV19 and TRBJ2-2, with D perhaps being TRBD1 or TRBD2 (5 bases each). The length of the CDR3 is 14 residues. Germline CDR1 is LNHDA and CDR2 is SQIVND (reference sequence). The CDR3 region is CASYEGRDTGELFF. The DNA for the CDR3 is TGTGCGAGTTACGAGGGGCGGGACACCGGGGAGCTGTTTTTT.

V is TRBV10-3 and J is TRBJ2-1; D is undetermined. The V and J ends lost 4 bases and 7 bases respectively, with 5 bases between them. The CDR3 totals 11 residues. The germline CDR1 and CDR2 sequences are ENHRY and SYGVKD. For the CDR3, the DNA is TGTGCCATCAGTGGGAGTAATGAGCAGTTCTTC. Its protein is CAISGSNEQFF.